The next 26 T cell receptor beta chains were all read from a single sample in a study of CD8+ T cells in alopecia areata. Treatment noted: oral pan-JAK inhibitor, 5-10 mg twice daily. Reverse transcribed after extraction, RNA yielded cDNA as the sequencing template. Here immunoSEQ multiplex PCR was the method, and the copy in TCRdb shows in-frame clones only, minus some. Among about 180,000 clones, 53% were seen once, and the ten largest hold more than 10%. The sequenced sample was CD8+ T cells sorted from blood, obtained at week 24, from a patient treated with tofacitinib. The source is a human donor with alopecia areata.

The rearrangement uses TRBV30 and TRBJ2-3; no definite D call. The germline CDR1 and CDR2 sequences are GTSNPN and SVGIG (reference sequence). There are 13 residues in the CDR3. V was trimmed by 2 bases and J by 6 bases, leaving 12 bases between them. The CDR3 here is CAWSPGRSDTQYF. The CDR3, as DNA: TGTGCCTGGAGTCCGGGTAGGTCGGATACGCAGTATTTT.

By share, this clone counts as medium-sized (0.01 to 0.1%). This chain joins TRBV18 and TRBJ2-1; no firm D call. The CDR3 is made up of 15 amino acids. Germline CDR1 and CDR2: KGHSH and LQKENI. The V gene lost 5 bases and the J gene lost 8 bases, with 19 bases spanning the gap. CDR3 sequence reads: CASSSEFGLFDEQFF. CDR3 nucleotide sequence: TGTGCCAGCTCATCGGAGTTTGGTTTGTTTGATGAGCAGTTCTTC.

The genes are TRBV4-1 and TRBJ2-1; D may match TRBD1 or TRBD2 (5 bases each). Germline V CDR1 and CDR2: MGHRA, YSYEKL. V lost 5 bases to trimming and J lost 10 bases, with 12 bases between them. CDR3 length: 12 amino acids. The CDR3 bases are TGCGCCAGCAGCGGGACCCTACCGGAGCAGTTCTTC. Protein sequence: CASSGTLPEQFF.

This clone was recorded at least ten times. An end of the junction does not agree with germline; a read error may underlie this. The sample holds other DNA sequences that translate to the same CDR3. This chain uses TRBV6-1 with TRBJ1-1; D is ambiguous. Germline loops: CDR1 MNHNS, CDR2 SASEGT. The CDR3 contains 14 residues. Here the CDR3 reads CASSESLGVTEAFF. CDR3 sequence (DNA): TGCGCCAGCAGTGAGTCATTAGGAGTGACTGAAGCTTTCTTT.

The genes are TRBV7-3 and TRBJ2-7; D gene unclear. V dropped 2 bases and J dropped 3 bases, with 8 bases sitting between them. The CDR3 extends over 13 amino acids. Germline CDR1 and CDR2: SGHTA and FQGTGA. Here the CDR3 reads CASSLEMGYEQYF. Here the CDR3 DNA reads TGTGCCAGCAGCTTAGAGATGGGCTACGAGCAGTACTTC.

This rearrangement joins TRBV7-6 to TRBJ2-2; D is ambiguous. The CDR3 totals 12 residues. CDR1 SGHVS and CDR2 FNYEAQ come from the germline V gene. Deletions cut 0 bases from V and 7 bases from J, with 3 bases between. For the CDR3, the DNA is TGTGCCAGCAGCTTAGCTGGCGGGGAGCTGTTTTTT. Translating it yields CASSLAGGELFF.

This clone turned up a few times. V is TRBV15 and J is TRBJ2-2, with D unresolved. Germline V CDR1 and CDR2: LNHNV, YYDKDF (reference sequence). Trimming removed 0 bases at V and 1 base at J, with 6 bases between. The CDR3 has 15 residues. Here the CDR3 DNA reads TGTGCCACCAGCAGAGATAAGCGGAACACCGGGGAGCTGTTTTTT. This encodes CATSRDKRNTGELFF.

The chain couples TRBV5-1 to TRBJ1-1; D is undetermined. The CDR3 has 14 residues. V lost 0 bases and J lost 5, with 11 bases in between. Germline assignment: CDR1 SGHRS and CDR2 YFSETQ. This CDR3 reads CASSLVGGSTEAFF. The CDR3 DNA reads TGCGCCAGCAGCTTGGTTGGAGGGTCAACTGAAGCTTTCTTT. Drawing the rest from reference TRBV5-1 and TRBJ1-1, the complete variable domain is KAGVTQTPRYLIKTRGQQVTLSCSPISGHRSVSWYQQTPGQGLQFLFEYFSETQRNKGNFPGRFSGRQFSNSRSEMNVSTLELGDSALYLCASSLVGGSTEAFFGQGTRLTVV.

The chain joins TRBV7-8 to TRBJ1-5; possible D gene TRBD1, 6 bases. CDR3 size: 16 residues. V was shortened by 5 bases and J by 1 base, with 15 bases between the two germline ends. Germline V lookup: CDR1 SGHVS, CDR2 FQNEAQ. The CDR3 loop reads CASSPTGRASNQPQHF. The CDR3 region has the DNA TGTGCCAGCAGCCCCACAGGGAGGGCGAGCAATCAGCCCCAGCATTTT.

The V call is TRBV27, the J call TRBJ2-7; TRBD1 is a possible D gene (6 bases). Per the germline V gene, CDR1 is MNHEY and CDR2 is SMNVEV (reference sequence). CDR3 size: 16 residues. Trimming took off 4 bases at V and 2 bases at J, with 18 bases between the two ends. The CDR3 sequence is CASSSEATGRPYEQYF. The CDR3 DNA follows: TGTGCCAGCAGTTCCGAGGCGACAGGCCGTCCCTACGAGCAGTACTTC.

The gene calls are TRBV5-6 and TRBJ1-5; tentatively, D is TRBD1 (5 bases). This CDR3 spans 15 amino acids. Deletions cut 0 bases from V and 2 bases from J, with 9 bases between. The germline CDR1 and CDR2 sequences are SGHDT and YYEEEE. The CDR3 coding sequence is TGTGCCAGCAGCTTGGACAGGAATGGCAATCAGCCCCAGCATTTT. Protein: CASSLDRNGNQPQHF.

The chain employs TRBV6-5 and TRBJ2-1; 7 bases are shared with TRBD1. Looked up from germline, CDR1 is MNHEY and CDR2 is SVGAGI. The CDR3 is 15 amino acids. V shed 7 bases, J shed 8 bases, and the junction held 14 bases outside the gene matches. CDR3 loop: CASTLGGPHTDEQFF. CDR3 sequence (DNA): TGTGCCAGCACCCTAGGGGGCCCACACACAGATGAGCAGTTCTTC.

The CDR3 region has the DNA TGTGCCAGCAGCGAGGGGGAGGGCTCCTATAATTCACCCCTCCACTTT. This gives the protein CASSEGEGSYNSPLHF. The chain carries TRBV27 and TRBJ1-6, with D perhaps TRBD1 (6 bases). Looked up from germline, CDR1 is MNHEY and CDR2 is SMNVEV (reference sequence). Trimming cost V 6 bases and J 0 bases, with 12 bases left between them. CDR3 length: 16 residues.

The V call is TRBV30, the J call TRBJ2-7; no clear D. CDR1 and CDR2 (germline): GTSNPN, SVGIG (reference sequence). This CDR3 spans 12 amino acids. The V end lost 2 bases, the J end lost 5 bases, and 10 bases lay between the germline ends. The DNA of the CDR3 is TGTGCCTGGAGTAGGAGCCTCGACGAGCAGTACTTC. As protein: CAWSRSLDEQYF.

CDR3 region: CASSLLQGIYNEQFF. In DNA form, the CDR3 reads TGTGCCAGCAGTTTACTTCAGGGGATTTACAATGAGCAGTTCTTC. The V and J genes are TRBV27 and TRBJ2-1; D might be TRBD1 (6 bases). Germline assignment: CDR1 MNHEY and CDR2 SMNVEV (reference sequence). The V gene lost 2 bases and the J gene lost 4 bases, with 12 bases spanning the gap. The CDR3 runs 15 residues.

The V and J genes are TRBV19 and TRBJ1-5, with TRBD1 matching 9 bases. The CDR3 contains 13 residues. Trimming at V came to 5 bases and at J to 5 bases, leaving 1 base not matched to a gene. Germline CDR1 LNHDA, CDR2 SQIVND (reference sequence). In nucleotides, the CDR3 is TGTGCCAGTAGTCACAGGGGGCATCAGCCCCAGCATTTT. This encodes CASSHRGHQPQHF.

This clone was counted between two and nine times. The J gene is TRBJ1-1, the V gene TRBV5-4; no definite D call. The CDR3 length is 13 residues. CDR1 is SGHNT and CDR2 is YYREEE in the germline V gene (reference sequence). V was trimmed by 2 bases and J by 3 bases, leaving 8 bases between them. The CDR3 DNA follows: TGTGCCAGCAGCTTAACGAGAGACACTGAAGCTTTCTTT. This codes for CASSLTRDTEAFF.

Worth noting for this clone: A read error is the likely source, as a far larger clone sits one nucleotide away. This chain connects TRBV6-1 to TRBJ2-7; D is unclear. With 7 bases removed from V and 1 base from J, the gap between germline ends came to 5 bases. The CDR3 has 11 residues. Germline CDR1 MNHNS, CDR2 SASEGT. In nucleotides, the CDR3 is TGTGCCAGCACCAGTTCCTACGAGCAGTACTTC. Its translation: CASTSSYEQYF.

The rearrangement links TRBV5-6 to TRBJ1-5, with D possibly TRBD1 on 5 matching bases. CDR1 and CDR2 (germline): SGHDT, YYEEEE. The ends were cut back, 4 bases at V and 7 bases at J, with 15 bases in the middle. The CDR3 contains 14 residues. As DNA, the CDR3 is TGTGCCAGCAGCCCCTGGGGGGTGGGACAGCCCCAGCATTTT. This gives the protein CASSPWGVGQPQHF.

This clone has just a few counts. The rearrangement links TRBV19 to TRBJ2-5, with D perhaps TRBD2 (6 bases). CDR3 length: 13 amino acids. The germline V gene encodes CDR1 LNHDA and CDR2 SQIVND (reference sequence). Trimming removed 3 bases at V and 5 bases at J, with 10 bases between. The CDR3 DNA reads as TGTGCCAGTAGTATCGCCGGAGGGGAGACCCAGTACTTC. Translated, it gives CASSIAGGETQYF.

This clone turned up a few times. The chain employs TRBV12-5 and TRBJ1-2, with D unresolved. CDR1 and CDR2 from the germline V gene are LGHNT and FRNRAP. The CDR3 has 15 amino acids. The ends were cut back, 6 bases at V and 4 bases at J, with 18 bases in the middle. CDR3 nucleotide sequence: TGTGCTAGTGGAACGATTTTACCCCCCCTCTATGGCTACACCTTC. As protein: CASGTILPPLYGYTF.

This clone was counted a few times. Here the CDR3 reads CASLGTQYSNQPQHF. CDR3 in DNA: TGTGCCAGCTTAGGGACACAATATAGCAATCAGCCCCAGCATTTT. The chain carries TRBV2 and TRBJ1-5, with a weak D call TRBD1 (6 bases). This CDR3 has 15 residues. V shed 8 bases and J shed 0 bases, with 14 bases lying between them. The germline CDR1 and CDR2 sequences are SNHLY and FYNNEI.

The rearrangement uses TRBV6-5 and TRBJ1-1; a weak D match, TRBD1 (6 bases). CDR3 length: 14 residues. CDR1 and CDR2 from the germline V gene are MNHEY and SVGAGI. V was pared by 2 bases and J by 4 bases, with 11 bases between. CDR3 region: CASSYREGGTEAFF. DNA of the CDR3: TGTGCCAGCAGTTACAGGGAAGGGGGCACTGAAGCTTTCTTT.

This clone came up a few times. CDR3 residues: CASGTGAISNQPQHF. CDR3 in DNA: TGTGCCAGTGGGACAGGGGCAATCAGCAATCAGCCCCAGCATTTT. The chain joins TRBV19 to TRBJ1-5; 10 bases align to TRBD1. The germline V gene encodes CDR1 LNHDA and CDR2 SQIVND (reference sequence). V lost 8 bases and J lost 1; bases outside the gene matches: 5. This CDR3 region has 15 residues.

The chain uses TRBV15 and TRBJ2-1, with a weak D call TRBD1 (7 bases). Germline CDR1 reads LNHNV; CDR2 reads YYDKDF (reference sequence). V dropped 6 bases and J dropped 7 bases, with 22 bases sitting between them. This CDR3 spans 16 amino acids. Written as DNA, the CDR3 is TGTGCCACCAGGAGCCCCCAGGAGGGGGCTCGGAATGAGCAGTTCTTC. This sequence encodes CATRSPQEGARNEQFF.

The V call is TRBV6-5, the J call TRBJ2-7, with D possibly matching TRBD1 (5 bases). This CDR3 comprises 12 residues. Germline V gene data show CDR1 as MNHEY and CDR2 as SVGAGI. The V and J ends lost 2 bases and 6 bases respectively, with 8 bases between them. The chain's CDR3 is CASSYDSLEQYF. Here the CDR3 DNA reads TGTGCCAGCAGTTACGACAGTCTCGAGCAGTACTTC.